These T cell receptor beta chains were read from a single sample in a study of control samples from healthy donors and cancer patients. Profiling relied on immunoSEQ multiplex PCR, and the TCRdb table lists in-frame clones only, not all of them. The sample contains around 90,000 clones, around 86% of which appear only once. What was sequenced was blood. The receptors were sampled from a man aged 25-45 years in good health. CDR3s include the opening cysteine and the closing phenylalanine or tryptophan. D genes are given only for firm matches. The size entry is marked missing in some rows and otherwise reads once, few, many or a size class.

NA	NA	TRBV6-2/TRBV6-3	TRBJ1-4	CASSPADEKLFF	TGTGCCAGCAGTCCCGCGGATGAAAAACTGTTTTTT
NA	NA	TRBV6-5	TRBJ1-5	CASSADRRQPQHF	TGTGCCAGCAGCGCGGACAGAAGACAGCCCCAGCATTTT
NA	NA	TRBV12-3/TRBV12-4	TRBJ1-2	CASSAHVNYGYTF	TGTGCCAGCAGCGCACACGTAAACTATGGCTACACCTTC
TRBD2	NA	TRBV3-1/TRBV3-2	TRBJ2-5	CASSQEWRGGRKTQYF	TGTGCCAGCAGCCAAGAGTGGCGGGGGGGCCGTAAGACCCAGTACTTC
NA	NA	TRBV30	TRBJ1-2	CAWSVFGQGLDGYTF	TGTGCCTGGAGTGTCTTCGGGCAGGGGTTGGATGGCTACACCTTC
NA	NA	TRBV28	TRBJ2-7	CASTLGAVPYEQYF	TGTGCCAGCACCCTCGGGGCGGTCCCCTACGAGCAGTACTTC
NA	NA	TRBV28	TRBJ2-3	CASSPPSTDTQYF	TGTGCCAGCAGCCCCCCTAGCACAGATACGCAGTATTTT
TRBD1	NA	TRBV30	TRBJ2-1	CAWGRGSGTGVNNEQFF	TGTGCCTGGGGTAGGGGTTCGGGGACAGGGGTAAACAATGAGCAGTTCTTC
NA	NA	TRBV25-1	TRBJ1-2	CASSEYRAPEVYGYTF	TGTGCCAGCAGTGAATACCGGGCCCCGGAGGTCTATGGCTACACCTTC
NA	once	TRBV5-4	TRBJ2-1	CASSPAADTEQFF	TGTGCCAGCAGCCCGGCCGCGGACACTGAGCAGTTCTTC
NA	few	TRBV7-9	TRBJ1-1	CASSLAQGGHTEAFF	TGTGCCAGCAGCTTAGCCCAAGGGGGTCATACTGAAGCTTTCTTT
NA	NA	TRBV27	TRBJ2-1	CASSRLLGGVGSNEQFF	TGTGCCAGCAGCCGCTTATTAGGGGGGGTGGGTTCGAATGAGCAGTTCTTC
NA	NA	TRBV24-1	TRBJ1-2	CATSDLSSSGYTF	TGTGCCACCAGTGATTTGAGCTCCTCCGGCTACACCTTC
TRBD1	NA	TRBV6-5	TRBJ2-1	CASISLQGYGNEQFF	TGTGCCAGCATTTCTTTACAGGGGTATGGCAATGAGCAGTTCTTC
NA	NA	TRBV6-5	TRBJ2-1	CASSYSGRSYNEQFF	TGTGCCAGCAGTTACTCGGGGAGGTCCTACAATGAGCAGTTCTTC
NA	NA	TRBV20-1	TRBJ2-1	CSARDDEQFF	TGCAGTGCTAGGGACGATGAGCAGTTCTTC
NA	NA	TRBV30	TRBJ1-4	CAWSQGTNEKLFF	TGTGCCTGGAGTCAGGGAACTAATGAAAAACTGTTTTTT
NA	once	TRBV2	TRBJ1-2	CASWGPEGEDYGYTF	TGTGCCAGCTGGGGGCCGGAAGGGGAAGACTATGGCTACACCTTC
TRBD1	NA	TRBV11-2	TRBJ1-1	CASSFGQENTEAFF	TGTGCCAGCAGCTTCGGACAGGAGAACACTGAAGCTTTCTTT
NA	NA	TRBV2	TRBJ2-3	CASISPGLGRDTQYF	TGTGCCAGCATAAGCCCGGGACTTGGGCGGGATACGCAGTATTTT
TRBD1	NA	TRBV7-9	TRBJ2-5	CASSRLVDRGQETQYF	TGTGCCAGCAGCCGATTAGTCGACAGGGGCCAAGAGACCCAGTACTTC
NA	NA	TRBV14	TRBJ2-3	CASSLTDTQYF	TGTGCCAGCAGCCTAACAGATACGCAGTATTTT
TRBD1	NA	TRBV5-1	TRBJ1-2	CASSPDRANYGYTF	TGCGCCAGCAGTCCAGACAGGGCTAACTATGGCTACACCTTC
NA	NA	TRBV20-1	TRBJ2-7	CSAGGAASSYEQYF	TGCAGTGCTGGTGGAGCGGCCAGCTCCTACGAGCAGTACTTC
NA	NA	TRBV10-2	TRBJ2-5	CASSEEILETQYF	TGCGCCAGCAGTGAGGAGATTTTGGAGACCCAGTACTTC
TRBD2	NA	TRBV5-4	TRBJ2-2	CASSNLAGANTGELFF	TGTGCCAGCAGCAATCTAGCGGGGGCCAACACCGGGGAGCTGTTTTTT
TRBD1	NA	TRBV10-3	TRBJ1-2	CALLTGPGYTF	TGTGCCTTACTGACAGGGCCCGGCTACACCTTC